The rows below give T cell receptor beta chains drawn from one sample of a study of vaccination and CD4 T cells after COVID-19. A single record per CDR3 protein comes from TCRdb applying MiXCR to the PCR reads. The sample consists of some 15,000 distinct CDR3 sequences, 60% to 75% of them appearing once. The antigens for these receptors are not known. The material sequenced was CD4+ T cells from blood, cultured in vitro. The receptors were sampled from a human donor who had recovered from COVID-19. CDR3s include the opening cysteine and the closing phenylalanine or tryptophan. The order of the fields is J gene, D gene, V gene, clone size, CDR3 length, CDR3 DNA, CDR3 protein. The D gene is left open where the match is weak. The listing skips clone size in some rows; elsewhere it reads once, few, many or a size class.

TRBJ2-7 . TRBV21-1 . 14 TGTGCCAGCAGCGGAAAACAGAGCTCCTACGAGCAGTACTTC CASSGKQSSYEQYF
TRBJ1-4 . TRBV7-2 few 15 TGTGCCAGCAGCTTATCGGCACAGTGGGGTGAAAAACTGTTTTTT CASSLSAQWGEKLFF
TRBJ2-2 TRBD2 TRBV27 few 17 TGTGCCAGCAGTTTCCCAGCGGGAGGGCCCTACACCGGGGAGCTGTTTTTT CASSFPAGGPYTGELFF
TRBJ1-3 . TRBV6-1 few 14 TGTGCCAGCAAGGTAGCAAACTCTGGAAACACCATATATTTT CASKVANSGNTIYF
TRBJ2-3 . TRBV7-2 few 13 TGTGCCAGCAGCTTTCCGGGAATGGATACGCAGTATTTT CASSFPGMDTQYF
TRBJ1-2 TRBD1 TRBV28 . 13 TGTGCCAGCAGTACAGGGGGTCATTATGGCTACACCTTC CASSTGGHYGYTF
TRBJ2-5 TRBD2 TRBV18 . 17 TGTGCCAGCTCACCACCGGGAGCGGGATCACCCCAAGAGACCCAGTACTTC CASSPPGAGSPQETQYF
TRBJ2-1 . TRBV7-2 medium-sized 16 TGTGCCAGCAGCGGTCACAGGGCAGACCATGACGATGAGCAGTTCTTC CASSGHRADHDDEQFF
TRBJ2-1 . TRBV12-3/TRBV12-4 . 13 TGTGCCAGCAGTTTCAATCTAGGGAATGAGCAGTTCTTC CASSFNLGNEQFF
TRBJ1-3 . TRBV7-9 few 16 TGTGCCAGCAGCTCCCGGCTAGGGTTAACTGGAAACACCATATATTTT CASSSRLGLTGNTIYF
TRBJ2-7 TRBD2 TRBV11-3 . 16 TGTGCCAGCAGACAACCACTAGCGGGAGAGACCTACGAGCAGTACTTC CASRQPLAGETYEQYF
TRBJ2-3 . TRBV19 . 14 TGTGCCAGTAGTATTGGCGGAGACACAGATACGCAGTATTTT CASSIGGDTDTQYF
TRBJ2-3 . TRBV15 . 14 TGTGCCACCAGCAGAGACCGGGAAGCAGCTACGCAGTATTTT CATSRDREAATQYF
TRBJ2-1 TRBD2 TRBV5-1 . 16 TGCGCCAGCAGCTTGGCCGGGACTACTAGTTACAATGAGCAGTTCTTC CASSLAGTTSYNEQFF
TRBJ2-6 TRBD1 TRBV20-1 few 16 TGCAGTGCGCGGGACAGGGAATACTCTGGGGCCAACGTCCTGACTTTC CSARDREYSGANVLTF
TRBJ1-2 . TRBV5-8 . 14 TGTGCCAGCACCCAGGGCAGGGGTTCTTATGGCTACACCTTC CASTQGRGSYGYTF
TRBJ1-6 . TRBV11-2 . 12 TGTGCCAGCAGCTTAGATAATTCACCCCTCCACTTT CASSLDNSPLHF
TRBJ1-4 TRBD1 TRBV6-1 few 12 TGTGCCAGCCAGGGGGGAAGGGAAAAACTGTTTTTT CASQGGREKLFF
TRBJ2-1 . TRBV19 . 12 TGTGCCAGTCCTCAGGGTTACAATGAGCAGTTCTTC CASPQGYNEQFF
TRBJ2-1 TRBD2 TRBV12-3/TRBV12-4 . 13 TGTGCCAGCAGTCCGGGACTAGCCAATGAGCAGTTCTTC CASSPGLANEQFF
TRBJ2-7 . TRBV14 . 15 TGTGCCAGCAGCCCTGCTTTCGGGGGATTCTACGAGCAGTACTTC CASSPAFGGFYEQYF
TRBJ2-4 . TRBV6-1 . 14 TGTGCCAGCAGTGGGCAGGGCACAAAAAACATTCAGTACTTC CASSGQGTKNIQYF
TRBJ2-5 . TRBV7-2 . 11 TGTGCCAGCAGCCCGGCGGAGACCCAGTACTTC CASSPAETQYF
TRBJ2-3 TRBD1 TRBV6-4 . 14 TGTGCCAGCAGTGAGACAGGGGGCGCAGATACGCAGTATTTT CASSETGGADTQYF
TRBJ2-1 . TRBV20-1 . 12 TGCGGTGCTCGCGGCGGGGACTATGAGCAGTTCTTC CGARGGDYEQFF
TRBJ1-6 . TRBV27 . 14 TGTGCCAGCAGTTCCCTACCGGCTAATTCACCCCTCCACTTT CASSSLPANSPLHF
TRBJ2-7 TRBD1 TRBV7-2 once 16 TGTGCCAGCAGCGCCTGGGGACAGGGAAGCTCCTACGAGCAGTACTTC CASSAWGQGSSYEQYF
TRBJ2-1 TRBD2 TRBV14 . 16 TGTGCCAGCAGCCAAGCCCTGCTAGCGGGCTATAATGAGCAGTTCTTC CASSQALLAGYNEQFF
TRBJ2-5 TRBD2 TRBV20-1 . 16 TGCAGTGCTAGAGTAGTACTAGCGGGCTACCAAGAGACCCAGTACTTC CSARVVLAGYQETQYF
TRBJ1-2 TRBD1 TRBV27 few 13 TGTGCCAGCCAGGGACAGGGAACCTATGGCTACACCTTC CASQGQGTYGYTF
TRBJ2-3 . TRBV27 . 12 TGTGTCAGCAGTTCGGACACAGATACGCAGTATTTT CVSSSDTDTQYF
TRBJ2-7 TRBD2 TRBV2 . 14 TGTGCCACCATCAGGACTAGCGGGAGCTACGAGCAGTACTTC CATIRTSGSYEQYF
TRBJ1-5 . TRBV21-1 few 14 TGTGCCAGCAGCAATCAGGGGGGCAATCAGCCCCAGCATTTT CASSNQGGNQPQHF
TRBJ1-1 . TRBV7-8 . 15 TGTGCCAGCAGCTTGTCCCGTGGGGGGGGGACTGAAGCTTTCTTT CASSLSRGGGTEAFF
TRBJ2-2 . TRBV19 . 15 TGTGCCAGCTCAAGACGGGGGGCAGGAACCGGGGAGCTGTTTTTT CASSRRGAGTGELFF
TRBJ1-1 . TRBV20-1 few 14 TGCAGTGCTAGTGGCTCAAGGGCAGGCACTGAAGCTTTCTTT CSASGSRAGTEAFF
TRBJ2-7 . TRBV27 once 11 TGTGCCAGCAGTAAAGTCTACGAGCAGTACTTC CASSKVYEQYF